This is a list of T cell receptor beta chains from one sample in a study of blood T cell repertoires in COVID-19. Produced via immunoSEQ multiplex PCR; TCRdb's table is partial and in-frame only. Here the sample spans 250,000 to 300,000 clones, approximately 90% being singletons. Sample: peripheral blood. The source of these receptors is a woman aged 40-49 years with acute or convalescent COVID-19. The CDR3 runs from the conserved cysteine through the conserved F or W. A D gene is named only where the DNA matches it firmly. Where a row states a size, it is once, few, many or the class of an expanded clone; other rows omit it.

-	13	-	TRBJ1-5	TRBV5-1	TGCGCCAGCAGCTTGGACACAGGGTCGCCCCAGCATTTT	CASSLDTGSPQHF
-	15	TRBD2	TRBJ2-2	TRBV5-1	TGCGCCAGCAGCTTGGGCCGGGAGGGAACCGGGGAGCTGTTTTTT	CASSLGREGTGELFF
once	15	TRBD1	TRBJ2-2	TRBV11-2	TGTGCCAGCAGCATATGGACAGGGAACACCGGGGAGCTGTTTTTT	CASSIWTGNTGELFF
-	12	-	TRBJ2-5	TRBV2	TGTGCCAGCAGTGCGCGGGTGGAGACCCAGTACTTC	CASSARVETQYF
-	16	-	TRBJ1-3	TRBV5-6	TGTGCCAGCAGCCAAGCTCCCCAGGGGATAGGAAACACCATATATTTT	CASSQAPQGIGNTIYF
-	16	-	TRBJ1-3	TRBV14	TGTGCCAGCAGCCAGCATGGGGCGAGCTCTGGAAACACCATATATTTT	CASSQHGASSGNTIYF
-	12	-	TRBJ1-2	TRBV6-5	TGTGCCAGCTCGGACAGCTTATATGGCTACACCTTC	CASSDSLYGYTF
-	19	-	TRBJ1-6	TRBV18	TGTGCCAGCTCACCAGGTTGGAAAAATGGGGAGGTGTATAATTCACCCCTCCACTTT	CASSPGWKNGEVYNSPLHF
-	14	TRBD1	TRBJ1-1	TRBV5-5	TGTGCCAGCAGCACGGGACAGGGGGCAACTGAAGCTTTCTTT	CASSTGQGATEAFF
-	14	-	TRBJ1-5	TRBV6-5	TGTGCCACCGGGAGGCCGGGGAGCAATCAGCCCCAGCATTTT	CATGRPGSNQPQHF
-	14	-	TRBJ2-3	TRBV9	TGTGCCAGCAGCGTTAGATCCGACACAGATACGCAGTATTTT	CASSVRSDTDTQYF